This is a list of T cell receptor beta chains from one sample in a study of metastatic and nonmetastatic thyroid tumors. Using MiXCR, TCRdb reanalyzed the PCR reads. Seen here are fewer than 40,000 clones, just under 30% observed once, and the top ten hold about 32%. Sequenced: blood. The receptors here all came from a female donor with papillary thyroid cancer or a benign thyroid nodule (not recorded which). Some clones in this sample may be carry-over from other donors' samples. Each CDR3 is given with its conserved first and last residue.

V gene: TRBV12-3/TRBV12-4; J gene: TRBJ2-1; CDR3 protein: CASTPRGLNEQFF
V gene: TRBV9; J gene: TRBJ2-1; CDR3 protein: CASSVDLAYNEQFF
V gene: TRBV6-1; J gene: TRBJ2-7; CDR3 protein: CASNIGYEQYF
V gene: TRBV6-1; J gene: TRBJ2-2; CDR3 protein: CANLLRATGELFF
V gene: TRBV4-3; J gene: TRBJ2-2; CDR3 protein: CASAAGLDTGELFF
V gene: TRBV6-9; J gene: TRBJ2-1; CDR3 protein: CASSLAGGPSSYNEQFF
V gene: TRBV10-1; J gene: TRBJ2-7; CDR3 protein: CAPGPPHEQYF
V gene: TRBV12-3/TRBV12-4; J gene: TRBJ2-1; CDR3 protein: CASSLTGVEQFF
V gene: TRBV11-1; J gene: TRBJ2-1; CDR3 protein: CASSFIPVPYNEQFF
V gene: TRBV5-1; J gene: TRBJ2-2; CDR3 protein: CASSLTGDGGELFF
V gene: TRBV20-1; J gene: TRBJ2-5; CDR3 protein: CSATTSSRETQYF
V gene: TRBV2; J gene: TRBJ1-2; CDR3 protein: CASTRQVRGGYTF
V gene: TRBV7-8; J gene: TRBJ2-1; CDR3 protein: CASLSQGWGNEQFF
V gene: TRBV30; J gene: TRBJ2-7; CDR3 protein: CAWGQGRNEQYF
V gene: TRBV2; J gene: TRBJ1-1; CDR3 protein: CASSVTGGAFF
V gene: TRBV27; J gene: TRBJ2-3; CDR3 protein: CASSLSERLFTDTQYF
V gene: TRBV5-1; J gene: TRBJ2-5; CDR3 protein: CASSLEPQGTQYF
V gene: TRBV27; J gene: TRBJ2-1; CDR3 protein: CASKDGRAYNEQFF
V gene: TRBV6-1; J gene: TRBJ1-2; CDR3 protein: CASSDHRGDYGYTF
V gene: TRBV11-3; J gene: TRBJ2-3; CDR3 protein: CASSLEGTGTDTQYF
V gene: TRBV7-9; J gene: TRBJ2-2; CDR3 protein: CASSHPGANTGELFF
V gene: TRBV6-1; J gene: TRBJ2-3; CDR3 protein: CASSQPGQPTDTQYF
V gene: TRBV6-1; J gene: TRBJ1-2; CDR3 protein: CVSSTGTGGIYGYTF
V gene: TRBV20-1; J gene: TRBJ1-2; CDR3 protein: CSATPWVAYGYTF
V gene: TRBV14; J gene: TRBJ2-7; CDR3 protein: CASSPWGGGYEQYF
V gene: TRBV6-2/TRBV6-3; J gene: TRBJ2-3; CDR3 protein: CASSWGGADTQYF
V gene: TRBV7-9; J gene: TRBJ2-3; CDR3 protein: CASSLYRDRTDTQYF
V gene: TRBV5-1; J gene: TRBJ1-2; CDR3 protein: CASRVDRGPYGYTF
V gene: TRBV10-1; J gene: TRBJ2-7; CDR3 protein: CASSGRPPYEQYF
V gene: TRBV4-2; J gene: TRBJ2-6; CDR3 protein: CASSQELLWNSGANVLTF
V gene: TRBV20-1; J gene: TRBJ2-7; CDR3 protein: CSARHSGRVYEQYF
V gene: TRBV4-1; J gene: TRBJ1-4; CDR3 protein: CASSQVGTASEKLFF
V gene: TRBV15; J gene: TRBJ2-7; CDR3 protein: CATRRYSSFDEQYF
V gene: TRBV4-1; J gene: TRBJ1-3; CDR3 protein: CASSQEENTIYF
V gene: TRBV28; J gene: TRBJ1-1; CDR3 protein: CASSLGDLGRRKAFF
V gene: TRBV6-2/TRBV6-3; J gene: TRBJ2-5; CDR3 protein: CASSSFTRGETQYF
V gene: TRBV5-1; J gene: TRBJ2-2; CDR3 protein: CASSRASGLAGNTGELFF
V gene: TRBV20-1; J gene: TRBJ1-4; CDR3 protein: CSASGATSGGLFF
V gene: TRBV6-2/TRBV6-3; J gene: TRBJ1-1; CDR3 protein: CASSYQQETEAFF
V gene: TRBV30; J gene: TRBJ2-6; CDR3 protein: CASGRGVTRSGANVLTF
V gene: TRBV18; J gene: TRBJ2-2; CDR3 protein: CASSRTGGNTGELFF
V gene: TRBV20-1; J gene: TRBJ1-5; CDR3 protein: CSASDRANQPQHF
V gene: TRBV19; J gene: TRBJ1-2; CDR3 protein: CASSIEGQGPGGYTF
V gene: TRBV28; J gene: TRBJ2-7; CDR3 protein: CASNPPRNSYEQYF
V gene: TRBV7-9; J gene: TRBJ1-1; CDR3 protein: CASSLVLGSGNEAFF
V gene: TRBV28; J gene: TRBJ2-7; CDR3 protein: CASSFAGTGNEQYF
V gene: TRBV6-1; J gene: TRBJ2-7; CDR3 protein: CASSVELNYEQYF
V gene: TRBV6-4; J gene: TRBJ1-1; CDR3 protein: CASSETGNTEAFF
V gene: TRBV4-2; J gene: TRBJ2-1; CDR3 protein: CASSQDQGTEDWPYNEQFF
V gene: TRBV6-1; J gene: TRBJ2-1; CDR3 protein: CASRWGNYNEQFF
V gene: TRBV4-2; J gene: TRBJ2-7; CDR3 protein: CASNSGLDGEQYF
V gene: TRBV12-3/TRBV12-4; J gene: TRBJ2-7; CDR3 protein: CASSFLGERNEQYF
V gene: TRBV30; J gene: TRBJ1-1; CDR3 protein: CAWNQGGSTEAFF
V gene: TRBV20-1; J gene: TRBJ1-5; CDR3 protein: CSANNRDQPQHF
V gene: TRBV5-4; J gene: TRBJ2-1; CDR3 protein: CASSLDGLAVNNEQFF